This section outlines one TCR beta chain sequence together with its context. No antigen is known for it. TCRdb reprocessed the PCR reads with MiXCR, giving one entry per CDR3 protein. This table has 85,000 to 120,000 distinct CDR3 sequences, 30% to 45% appearing once. This sample stems from a study of molecular identifiers for immune sequencing clone quantification. Study-level findings and limits: Clones of above 20 RNA copies carried over 98% of effector molecules; in naive cells they carried under 1%.

This sequence was found in a human donor in good health. Some libraries in this study had Jurkat cell RNA spiked in. The sequencing sample was made of naive CD8+ T cells from blood, with Jurkat cell RNA spiked in. Subset: FACS-sorted CD8+CD4-CCR7+CD45RA+ naive T cells.

CDR3 nucleotides: TGTGCCAGCAGTTGGGGAGGGGACTATCAGCCCCAGCATTTT. As protein: CASSWGGDYQPQHF. The genes are TRBV28 and TRBJ1-5, with D tentatively TRBD1 (5 bases). Trimming removed 4 bases from V and 5 bases from J, with 12 bases in between. Per germline, CDR1 MDHEN and CDR2 SYDVKM. CDR3 length: 14 residues.